This T cell receptor (beta chain) stems from a study of cytomegalovirus exposure and HLA in healthy donors. Notes on the study in general: Rates of TCR association differed by HLA locus in a later analysis, with DRB1 highest and HLA-C lowest.

Per the germline V gene, CDR1 is MNHNS and CDR2 is SASEGT. This CDR3 spans 11 amino acids. V lost 7 bases, J lost 8 bases, and 10 bases lay in between. Of note for this clone: Its antigen is not identified.

Primers included in the PCR were 60 Vbeta and 13 Jbeta primers. Clones were sequenced by immunoSEQ multiplex PCR, and TCRdb holds only the in-frame ones, with some missing. The sample consists of 120,000 to 150,000 clones, around 65% of them appearing once. This rearrangement joins TRBV6-1 to TRBJ2-3; weak D call: TRBD2 (5 bases). The sequence derives from a woman under 40 in good health and CMV-seropositive. Sequenced input: PBMCs. CDR3 sequence: CASMTGSTQYF. For the CDR3, the DNA is TGTGCCAGCATGACTGGGAGTACGCAGTATTTT.